This T cell receptor (beta chain) was captured in a study of radiation and T cells in renal cell carcinoma. Study outcomes and limitations: Top tumor clonotypes rose in blood 2 weeks post-radiation, then contracted.

Assay used: immunoSEQ multiplex PCR; TCRdb lists only in-frame clones, some missing. Among roughly 120,000 clones, roughly 80% were seen once, and the ten largest hold under 4%. Time point of the sample: baseline pretreatment blood. The treatment denotes: 15 Gy SBRT to primary tumor, nephrectomy 4 weeks later. About this clone: Its antigen is currently unknown.

Germline-derived CDR1 and CDR2 are SGDLS and YYNGEE. CDR3 length: 14 residues. V lost 0 bases and J 2 bases, leaving 8 bases between the germline ends. The receptor comes from a woman aged 55-75 years with renal cell carcinoma. This chain links TRBV9 with TRBJ1-1; no firm D call. This specimen was blood, taken from a patient whose treatment included radiotherapy and nephrectomy. In nucleotides, the CDR3 is TGTGCCAGCAGCGTAGTCGCGGGAAACACTGAAGCTTTCTTT. This translates into CASSVVAGNTEAFF.